The rows below give T cell receptor beta chains drawn from one sample of a study of T cell responses to AZD1222 COVID-19 vaccine. The repertoire was sequenced with immunoSEQ multiplex PCR; TCRdb's copy has only in-frame clones and lacks some. The sample includes more than 100,000 clones, roughly 87% seen only once; the top ten take approximately 2.6%. The sample consisted of peripheral blood, taken 28 days after the second AZD1222 dose. These receptors came from an adult who received the AZD1222 COVID-19 vaccine. Each CDR3 is given with its conserved first and last residue. The order of the fields is clone size, V gene, D gene, J gene, CDR3 protein, CDR3 DNA. A D gene is named only where the DNA matches it firmly. Size values are once, few and many counts, or a class for expanded clones, and some rows have none.

.	TRBV9	TRBD1	TRBJ2-3	CASSSRQGSTDTQYF	TGTGCCAGCAGCTCGCGACAGGGTAGCACAGATACGCAGTATTTT
.	TRBV15	.	TRBJ2-7	CATSRDLVVVGEYEQYF	TGTGCCACCAGCAGAGATTTGGTTGTAGTTGGAGAGTACGAGCAGTACTTC
.	TRBV7-8	TRBD2	TRBJ2-5	CASSLGAGGHQETQYF	TGTGCCAGCAGCTTAGGGGCGGGGGGCCACCAAGAGACCCAGTACTTC
.	TRBV7-9	.	TRBJ1-4	CASSWGQENEKLFF	TGTGCCAGCAGCTGGGGACAAGAGAATGAAAAACTGTTTTTT
.	TRBV29-1	.	TRBJ1-6	CSVRRGVNSPLHF	TGCAGCGTTCGCCGGGGCGTTAATTCACCCCTCCACTTT
.	TRBV5-6	.	TRBJ2-1	CASSLWQGPANNEQFF	TGTGCCAGCAGCTTGTGGCAGGGTCCTGCTAACAATGAGCAGTTCTTC
.	TRBV9	.	TRBJ1-4	CASSATGPNEKLFF	TGTGCCAGCAGCGCCACAGGTCCTAATGAAAAACTGTTTTTT
.	TRBV9	TRBD2	TRBJ2-3	CASSVGLAGGTDTQYF	TGTGCCAGCAGCGTAGGCCTAGCGGGGGGGACAGATACGCAGTATTTT
.	TRBV18	.	TRBJ1-3	CASSPNSLFGNTIYF	TGTGCCAGCTCACCAAACAGCTTATTTGGAAACACCATATATTTT
.	TRBV18	.	TRBJ1-2	CASSPYPDIVYGYTF	TGTGCCAGCTCACCATATCCTGACATAGTCTATGGCTACACCTTC
.	TRBV4-1	.	TRBJ1-4	CASSQVAPPLRGGNEKLFF	TGCGCCAGCAGCCAAGTAGCCCCCCCCTTACGGGGCGGGAATGAAAAACTGTTTTTT
.	TRBV14	TRBD1	TRBJ1-4	CASSQDMGQNEKLFF	TGTGCCAGCAGCCAAGATATGGGACAGAATGAAAAACTGTTTTTT
.	TRBV3-1/TRBV3-2	TRBD1	TRBJ2-7	CASSQGPGGVYEQYF	TGTGCCAGCAGCCAAGGGCCAGGGGGAGTCTACGAGCAGTACTTC
.	TRBV7-9	.	TRBJ1-1	CASSPGLNTEAFF	TGTGCCAGCAGCCCAGGACTCAACACTGAAGCTTTCTTT
.	TRBV7-2	.	TRBJ1-1	CASSLATGNTEAFF	TGTGCCAGCAGCTTAGCGACTGGGAACACTGAAGCTTTCTTT
.	TRBV5-6	TRBD1	TRBJ2-5	CASSRRDRGSQETQYF	TGTGCCAGCAGCCGCCGGGACAGGGGAAGCCAAGAGACCCAGTACTTC
.	TRBV6-1	.	TRBJ1-2	CASSAPPGNRFYGYTF	TGTGCCAGCAGTGCCCCCCCCGGCAACAGGTTCTATGGCTACACCTTC
.	TRBV4-3	.	TRBJ1-5	CASSQDLGQPQHF	TGCGCCAGCAGCCAAGATTTGGGTCAGCCCCAGCATTTT
.	TRBV13	TRBD1	TRBJ2-4	CASSSRQGAEIQYF	TGTGCCAGCAGCTCCCGACAGGGGGCTGAGATTCAGTACTTC
once	TRBV4-3	.	TRBJ1-1	CASSQDGQFNTEAFF	TGCGCCAGCAGCCAAGATGGACAGTTTAACACTGAAGCTTTCTTT
few	TRBV6-2/TRBV6-3	.	TRBJ1-1	CASSRLAGLTEAFF	TGTGCCAGCAGTCGGTTGGCGGGACTCACTGAAGCTTTCTTT
.	TRBV6-6	TRBD1	TRBJ1-6	CASSYSRGTGESPLHF	TGTGCCAGCAGTTACTCTAGAGGGACAGGGGAGTCACCCCTCCACTTT
.	TRBV6-2/TRBV6-3	.	TRBJ1-4	CASSYFGSATNEKLFF	TGTGCCAGCAGTTACTTTGGGTCTGCAACTAATGAAAAACTGTTTTTT
.	TRBV29-1	TRBD2	TRBJ2-1	CSVPVGLKAGAPLSYNEQFF	TGCAGCGTCCCGGTTGGTTTGAAAGCGGGGGCCCCACTATCCTACAATGAGCAGTTCTTC
.	TRBV27	TRBD1	TRBJ1-4	CASSLRQGLNEKLFF	TGTGCCAGCAGTTTAAGACAGGGTTTGAATGAAAAACTGTTTTTT
.	TRBV27	TRBD1	TRBJ1-6	CASSLDRVRSPLHF	TGTGCCAGCAGTCTGGACAGGGTCCGGTCACCCCTCCACTTT
.	TRBV12-3/TRBV12-4	.	TRBJ1-1	CASCTRTLEEAFF	TGTGCCAGCTGTACCCGGACGCTGGAGGAAGCTTTCTTT
.	TRBV15	TRBD2	TRBJ2-3	CATSRDEARGDLWDTQYF	TGTGCCACCAGCAGAGATGAGGCGCGGGGGGACTTATGGGATACGCAGTATTTT
.	TRBV6-5	TRBD1	TRBJ1-2	CASSLRTGNGYTF	TGTGCCAGCAGCCTCAGGACAGGGAATGGCTACACCTTC
.	TRBV18	TRBD2	TRBJ2-7	CASSPRTSGGQHEQYF	TGTGCCAGCTCACCCCGGACTAGCGGGGGTCAGCACGAGCAGTACTTC
.	TRBV5-1	.	TRBJ2-1	CASSLVQGGPDNEQFF	TGCGCCAGCAGCTTGGTACAGGGGGGGCCTGATAATGAGCAGTTCTTC
.	TRBV7-8	TRBD1	TRBJ2-7	CASSPKDRAVYEQYF	TGTGCCAGCAGCCCCAAAGACAGGGCGGTTTACGAGCAGTACTTC
.	TRBV4-2	TRBD1	TRBJ1-4	CASSPRTGQGEKLFF	TGTGCCAGCAGCCCTCGGACAGGGCAAGGCGAAAAACTGTTTTTT
.	TRBV4-2	TRBD1	TRBJ2-7	CASSQRQGPYEQYF	TGTGCCAGCAGCCAGAGACAGGGGCCCTACGAGCAGTACTTC
.	TRBV4-2	.	TRBJ2-3	CASRRDKSSTDTQYF	TGTGCCAGCAGACGTGACAAATCTAGCACAGATACGCAGTATTTT
.	TRBV4-2	.	TRBJ1-6	CASSQEEGFSPLHF	TGTGCCAGCAGCCAAGAGGAGGGGTTTTCACCCCTCCACTTT
.	TRBV12-3/TRBV12-4	.	TRBJ1-1	CAGKKEGTWAFF	TGTGCCGGCAAGAAGGAGGGAACCTGGGCTTTCTTT
once	TRBV11-2	.	TRBJ1-4	CASSLNPGQGEKLFF	TGTGCCAGCAGCTTAAACCCTGGGCAGGGCGAAAAACTGTTTTTT
.	TRBV11-2	.	TRBJ1-3	CASSFIGGNTIYF	TGTGCCAGCAGCTTCATCGGTGGAAACACCATATATTTT
.	TRBV19	TRBD1	TRBJ1-4	CASRGQGVVKLFF	TGTGCCAGTAGAGGACAGGGGGTCGTAAAACTGTTTTTT
few	TRBV5-4	.	TRBJ1-3	CASSGGSDSGNTIYF	TGTGCCAGCAGCGGCGGGTCAGACTCTGGAAACACCATATATTTT
.	TRBV3-1/TRBV3-2	.	TRBJ1-3	CASSQGVFFSGRRSGNTIYF	TGTGCCAGCAGCCAAGGAGTCTTTTTCTCGGGACGCCGCTCTGGAAACACCATATATTTT
few	TRBV2	.	TRBJ1-1	CASSGPRGGEAFF	TGTGCCAGCAGTGGACCCAGGGGCGGAGAAGCTTTCTTT
.	TRBV27	.	TRBJ1-6	CASSLMVGGGNSPLHF	TGTGCCAGCAGTTTAATGGTGGGAGGGGGGAATTCACCCCTCCACTTT